The text below deals with one T cell receptor (beta chain). There are 13 residues in the CDR3. Germline lookup yields CDR1 MGHRA and CDR2 YSYEKL. V lost 0 bases to trimming and J lost 5 bases, with 7 bases between them. This entry is derived from a study of blood T cell repertoires in COVID-19. At the level of the study: Both acute and convalescent COVID-19 samples were obtained from the United States, Italy and Spain. From T cells, B-cell-depleted T cells, or PBMCs came the material, which was cDNA or gDNA.

Original methodology: Amplifying reference gene primers gave estimates of nucleated cell counts. The repertoire was sequenced with immunoSEQ multiplex PCR; TCRdb's copy has only in-frame clones and lacks some. The D gene and trimming were derived from the DNA, and the V and J assignments and clone size from that table. The sample holds more than 75,000 clones, 80% to 90% seen once. Seattle's cohort entered during active infection and was followed longitudinally. The chain is built from TRBV4-1 and TRBJ1-1; D is uncertain. The receptor's source is a man in his fifties or sixties with COVID-19, enrolled during active disease. The sample comprised peripheral blood. In DNA, the CDR3 is TGCGCCAGCAGCCAAGATCGAGGGACTGAAGCTTTCTTT. This gives the protein CASSQDRGTEAFF.